The following is a T cell receptor beta chain sequence with its context. Its antigen is not identified. V shed 4 bases and J shed 1 base, with 9 bases lying between them. The CDR3 runs 13 residues. Per germline, CDR1 SGHRS and CDR2 YFSETQ. This entry comes from a study of CD8 T cells in ankylosing spondylitis. Study-level results: In ankylosing spondylitis patients, matched synovial fluid reportedly showed significant enrichment of disease-linked clones. Apparently characteristic of ankylosing spondylitis blood was a TCR beta motif (about 8 highly homologous variants).

TCRdb ran MiXCR on the 5' RACE reads and lists one entry per CDR3 protein. This table holds about 460,000 distinct CDR3 sequences, about 5.7% found once. The gene calls are TRBV5-1 and TRBJ2-7; no definite D call. What was sequenced was blood, either unsorted or a sorted T cell fraction (not recorded which). This sequence originates from a male donor with ankylosing spondylitis. CDR3 DNA sequence: TGCGCCAGCAGCATCGACGGATCCTACGAGCAGTACTTC. Its translation: CASSIDGSYEQYF.